This T cell receptor beta chain derives from a study of metastatic and nonmetastatic thyroid tumors (TCRdb year 2020). Study-level background: Repertoires were compared across peripheral blood and tumor or nodule tissue samples from malignant and benign thyroid patients.

Concerning this clone: Its antigen is not yet known. A read error is possible here, since a much larger clone lies one base away.

The CDR3 runs 14 amino acids, cysteine and phenylalanine included. CDR3 DNA only is kept here, 42 bases in frame from base 1. V is cut by 4 bases and J by 8 bases, and the space between the germline ends is 12 bases. The CDR1 and CDR2 encoded by the germline V gene are KGHSH and LQKENI. No treatment had been received by any patient before thyroid surgery. Using T-cell receptor beta sequencing, the researchers looked back retrospectively at clinical samples from patients, gathered between about 2012 and 2019. Broader findings and caveats from the paper: TCR beta diversity was reported as significantly higher in malignant tumors than in benign nodules, in both blood and tumor samples.

Library preparation was by PCR. For sequencing, an Illumina HiSeq 4000 was employed. The TCR beta-chain CDR3 region of each patient was profiled by high-throughput sequencing. The source study handled its data this way. CDR3 differences across clinicopathological groups were used to build a classifier for discriminating distant-metastatic papillary thyroid cancer patients. The Shannon index was used to measure repertoire diversity, and the Morisita-Horn index was used to measure how similar tumor and blood repertoires were. TCRdb took the public reads, trimmed them with fastp at Q25, ran MiXCR for clone calling and kept in-frame beta chains. The V and J calls shown here were made by TCRdb, not taken from the authors' results. This sample is represented by around 65,000 clones; 11% to 15% of them were singletons. Over 6.5% of the sample rests with the top ten.

The clonotype was recovered from a male donor with papillary thyroid cancer or a benign thyroid nodule (not recorded which). Some clones in this sample may be carry-over from other donors' samples. Sequencing was performed on blood. Recombination linked TRBV18 to TRBJ2-6; the D gene is tentatively TRBD1 or TRBD2, each matching 5 bases. The sequence in DNA is TGTGCCAGCTCACAGGGGAGCTGGTCCAACGTCCTGACTTTC. This codes for CASSQGSWSNVLTF.